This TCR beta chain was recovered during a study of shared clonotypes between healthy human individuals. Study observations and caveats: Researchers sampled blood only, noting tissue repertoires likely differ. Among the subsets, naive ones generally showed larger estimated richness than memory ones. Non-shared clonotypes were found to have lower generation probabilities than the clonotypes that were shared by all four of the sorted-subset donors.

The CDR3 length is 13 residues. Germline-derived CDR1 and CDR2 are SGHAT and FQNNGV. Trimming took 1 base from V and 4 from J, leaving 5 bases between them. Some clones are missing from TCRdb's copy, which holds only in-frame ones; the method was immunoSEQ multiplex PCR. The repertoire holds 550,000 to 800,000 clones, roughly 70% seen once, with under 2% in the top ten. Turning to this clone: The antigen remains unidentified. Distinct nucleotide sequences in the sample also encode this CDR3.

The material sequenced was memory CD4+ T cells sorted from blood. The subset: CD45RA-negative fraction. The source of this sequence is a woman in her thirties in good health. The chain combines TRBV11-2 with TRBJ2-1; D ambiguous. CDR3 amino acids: CASSLGSYNEQFF. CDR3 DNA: TGTGCCAGCAGCTTAGGTAGTTACAATGAGCAGTTCTTC.